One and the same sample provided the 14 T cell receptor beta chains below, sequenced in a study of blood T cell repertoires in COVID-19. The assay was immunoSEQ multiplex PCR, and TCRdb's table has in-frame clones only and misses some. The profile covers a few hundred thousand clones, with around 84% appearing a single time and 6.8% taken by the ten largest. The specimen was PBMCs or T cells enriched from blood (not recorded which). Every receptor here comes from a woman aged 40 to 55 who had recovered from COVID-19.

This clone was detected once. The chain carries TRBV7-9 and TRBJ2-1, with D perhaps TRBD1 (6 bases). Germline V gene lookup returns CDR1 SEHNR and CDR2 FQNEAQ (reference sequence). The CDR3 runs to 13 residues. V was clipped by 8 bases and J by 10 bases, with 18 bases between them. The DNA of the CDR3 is TGTGCCAGCGGGGGCCAGGGCAAGTGGGAGCAGTTCTTC. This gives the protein CASGGQGKWEQFF.

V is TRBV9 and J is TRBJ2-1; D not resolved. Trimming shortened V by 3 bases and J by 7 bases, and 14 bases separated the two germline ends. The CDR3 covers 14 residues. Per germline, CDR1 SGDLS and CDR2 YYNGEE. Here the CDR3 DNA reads TGTGCCAGCAGCGCCAATTTACAGATTAATGAGCAGTTCTTC. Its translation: CASSANLQINEQFF. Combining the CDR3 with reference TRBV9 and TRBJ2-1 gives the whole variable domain DSGVTQTPKHLITATGQRVTLRCSPRSGDLSVYWYQQSLDQGLQFLIQYYNGEERAKGNILERFSAQQFPDLHSELNLSSLELGDSALYFCASSANLQINEQFFGPGTRLTVL.

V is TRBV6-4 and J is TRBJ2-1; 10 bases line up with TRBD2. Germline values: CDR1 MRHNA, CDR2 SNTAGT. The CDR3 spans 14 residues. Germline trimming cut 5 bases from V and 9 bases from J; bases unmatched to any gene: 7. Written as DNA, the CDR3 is TGTGCCAGCAGTAGTTTAGCGGGAGGCCGTGAGCAGTTCTTC. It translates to CASSSLAGGREQFF.

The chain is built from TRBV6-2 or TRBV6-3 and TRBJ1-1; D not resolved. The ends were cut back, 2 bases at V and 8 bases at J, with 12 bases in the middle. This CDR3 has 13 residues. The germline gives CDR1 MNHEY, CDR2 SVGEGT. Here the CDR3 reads CASSYESGIEAFF. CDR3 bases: TGTGCCAGCAGTTACGAGTCAGGCATCGAAGCTTTCTTT.

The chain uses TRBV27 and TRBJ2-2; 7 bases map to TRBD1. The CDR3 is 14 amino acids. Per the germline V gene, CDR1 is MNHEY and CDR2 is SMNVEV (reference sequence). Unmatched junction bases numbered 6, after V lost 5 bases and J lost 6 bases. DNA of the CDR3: TGTGCCAGCAGTACCGGGACAGCCCCCGGGGAGCTGTTTTTT. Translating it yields CASSTGTAPGELFF.

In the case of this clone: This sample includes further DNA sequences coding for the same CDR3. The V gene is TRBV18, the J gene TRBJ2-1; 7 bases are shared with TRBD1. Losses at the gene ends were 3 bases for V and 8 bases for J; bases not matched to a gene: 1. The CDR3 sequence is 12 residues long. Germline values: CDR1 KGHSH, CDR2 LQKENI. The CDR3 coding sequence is TGTGCCAGCTCACCTCAGGGGGATGAGCAGTTCTTC. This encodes CASSPQGDEQFF.

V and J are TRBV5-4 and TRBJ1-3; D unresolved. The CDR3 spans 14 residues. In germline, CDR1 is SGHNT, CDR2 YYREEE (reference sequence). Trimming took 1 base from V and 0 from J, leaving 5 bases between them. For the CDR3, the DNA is TGTGCCAGCAGCTTGAAGAGCTCTGGAAACACCATATATTTT. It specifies CASSLKSSGNTIYF.

The CDR3 DNA reads TGTGCCAGCAGTTACCCCCCGTGGCGGGATCACAATGAGCAGTTCTTC. Translated: CASSYPPWRDHNEQFF. The rearrangement joins TRBV6-2 or TRBV6-3 to TRBJ2-1, with D perhaps TRBD2 (6 bases). The CDR3 has 16 residues. CDR1 is MNHEY and CDR2 is SVGEGT in the germline V gene. The V and J ends lost 2 bases and 5 bases respectively, with 16 bases between them.

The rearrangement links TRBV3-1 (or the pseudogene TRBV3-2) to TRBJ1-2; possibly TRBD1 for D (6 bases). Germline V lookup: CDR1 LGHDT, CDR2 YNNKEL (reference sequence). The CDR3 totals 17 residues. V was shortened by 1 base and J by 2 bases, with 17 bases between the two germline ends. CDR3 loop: CASSQVGSGTPNYGYTF. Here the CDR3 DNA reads TGTGCCAGCAGCCAAGTAGGATCCGGGACACCGAACTATGGCTACACCTTC.

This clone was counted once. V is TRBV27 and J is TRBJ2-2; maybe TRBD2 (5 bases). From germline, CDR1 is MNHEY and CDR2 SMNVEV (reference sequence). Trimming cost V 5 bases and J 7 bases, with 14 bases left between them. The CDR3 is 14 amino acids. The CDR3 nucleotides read TGTGCCAGCAGTATGCTAGGAGGCGGCGGGGAGCTGTTTTTT. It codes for CASSMLGGGGELFF.

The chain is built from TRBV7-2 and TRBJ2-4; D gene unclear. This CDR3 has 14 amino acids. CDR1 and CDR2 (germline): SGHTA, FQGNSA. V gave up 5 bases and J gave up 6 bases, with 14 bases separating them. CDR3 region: CASSRAVFLNIQYF. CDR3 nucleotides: TGTGCCAGCAGCCGCGCGGTGTTCCTAAACATTCAGTACTTC.

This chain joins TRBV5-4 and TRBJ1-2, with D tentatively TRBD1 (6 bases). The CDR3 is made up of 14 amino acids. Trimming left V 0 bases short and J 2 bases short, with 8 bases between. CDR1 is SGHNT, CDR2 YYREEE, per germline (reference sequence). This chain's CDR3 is CASSLADRNYGYTF. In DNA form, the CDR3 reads TGTGCCAGCAGCTTGGCGGACAGAAACTATGGCTACACCTTC.

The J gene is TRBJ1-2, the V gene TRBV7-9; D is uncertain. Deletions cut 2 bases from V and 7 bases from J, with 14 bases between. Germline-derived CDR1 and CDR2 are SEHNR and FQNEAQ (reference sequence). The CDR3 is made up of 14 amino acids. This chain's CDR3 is CASSLILGFRGYTF. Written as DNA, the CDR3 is TGTGCCAGCAGCTTAATCTTGGGCTTTCGTGGCTACACCTTC.

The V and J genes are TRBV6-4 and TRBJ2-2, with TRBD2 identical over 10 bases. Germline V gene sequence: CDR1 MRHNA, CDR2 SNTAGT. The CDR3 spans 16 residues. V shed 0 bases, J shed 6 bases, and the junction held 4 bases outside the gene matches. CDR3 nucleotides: TGTGCCAGCAGTGACTCGTCTAGCGGGAGTTCCGGGGAGCTGTTTTTT. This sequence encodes CASSDSSSGSSGELFF.